The T cell receptor (beta chain) under discussion was sequenced for a study of blood T cell repertoires in COVID-19. Study background: Sources were T cells, B-cell-depleted T cells, or PBMCs; the material itself was cDNA or gDNA.

Authors' processing steps: By means of reference gene primer amplification, nucleated cell counts were estimated. Using immunoSEQ multiplex PCR, the repertoire was profiled, and TCRdb retains in-frame clones only, with some absent. V, J and clone size are taken as reported in that table, and D and trimming were inferred from the DNA itself. The sample has 120,000 to 150,000 clones; roughly 89% are singletons. This TCR came from a woman between 50 and 59 years old with acute or convalescent COVID-19. Sequenced: peripheral blood.

The CDR3 loop reads CASSQDLESYGYTF. CDR3 nucleotides: TGCGCCAGCAGCCAAGATCTAGAGTCCTATGGCTACACCTTC. The V and J genes are TRBV4-1 and TRBJ1-2; no reliable D call. The length of the CDR3 is 14 residues. The germline V gene encodes CDR1 MGHRA and CDR2 YSYEKL. Trimming cost V 0 bases and J 4 bases, with 9 bases left between them.